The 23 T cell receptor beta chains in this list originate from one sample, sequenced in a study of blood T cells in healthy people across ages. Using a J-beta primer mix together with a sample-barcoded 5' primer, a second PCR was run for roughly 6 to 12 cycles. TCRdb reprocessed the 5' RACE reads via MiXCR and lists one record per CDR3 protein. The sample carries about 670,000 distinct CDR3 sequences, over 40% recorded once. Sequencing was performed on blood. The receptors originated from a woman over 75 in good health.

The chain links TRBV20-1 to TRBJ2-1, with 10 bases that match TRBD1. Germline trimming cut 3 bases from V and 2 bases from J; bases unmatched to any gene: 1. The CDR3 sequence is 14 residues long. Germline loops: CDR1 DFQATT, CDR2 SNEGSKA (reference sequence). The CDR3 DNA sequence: TGCAGTGCTAGGGGACAGGGGACCTACAATGAGCAGTTCTTC. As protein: CSARGQGTYNEQFF.

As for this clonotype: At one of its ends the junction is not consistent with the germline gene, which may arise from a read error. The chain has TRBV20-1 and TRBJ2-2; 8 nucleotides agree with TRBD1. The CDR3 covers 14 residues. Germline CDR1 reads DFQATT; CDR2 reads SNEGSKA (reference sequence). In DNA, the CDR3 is TGCAGTGCTAGACCAGGGGGCTCGATCGGGGGGCTGTTTTTT. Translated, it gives CSARPGGSIGGLFF.

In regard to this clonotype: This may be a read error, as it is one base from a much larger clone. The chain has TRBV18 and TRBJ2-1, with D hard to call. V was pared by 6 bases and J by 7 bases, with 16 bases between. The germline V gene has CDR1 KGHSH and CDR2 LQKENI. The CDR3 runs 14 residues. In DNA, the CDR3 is TGTGCCAGCTCGCGAGCTACAACCAGGAATGAGCAGTTCTTC. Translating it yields CASSRATTRNEQFF.

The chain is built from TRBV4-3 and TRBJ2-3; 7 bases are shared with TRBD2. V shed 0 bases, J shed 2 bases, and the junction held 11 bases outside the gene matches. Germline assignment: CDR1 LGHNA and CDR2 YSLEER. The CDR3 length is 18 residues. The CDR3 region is CASSQETPSSGYTDTQYF. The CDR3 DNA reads TGCGCCAGCAGCCAAGAGACGCCGAGTAGCGGGTACACAGATACGCAGTATTTT.

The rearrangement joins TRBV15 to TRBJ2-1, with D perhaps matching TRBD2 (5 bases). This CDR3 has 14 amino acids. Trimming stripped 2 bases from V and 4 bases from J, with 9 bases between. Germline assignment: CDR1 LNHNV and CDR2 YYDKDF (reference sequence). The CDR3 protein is CATSRSTGYNEQFF. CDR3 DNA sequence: TGTGCCACCAGCAGATCAACGGGATACAATGAGCAGTTCTTC.

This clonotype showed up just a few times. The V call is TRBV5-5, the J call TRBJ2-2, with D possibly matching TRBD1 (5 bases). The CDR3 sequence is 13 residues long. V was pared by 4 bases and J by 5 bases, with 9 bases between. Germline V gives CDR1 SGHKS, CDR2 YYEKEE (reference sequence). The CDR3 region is CASSDSPTGELFF. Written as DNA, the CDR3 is TGTGCCAGCAGCGACAGCCCTACCGGGGAGCTGTTTTTT.

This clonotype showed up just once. CDR3 DNA sequence: TGTGCCAGCAGCCCCCTCCATAGACTGGAATACCTATACAATGAGCAGTTCTTC. Protein sequence: CASSPLHRLEYLYNEQFF. This chain uses TRBV9 with TRBJ2-1; D is unclear. The CDR3 is 18 residues long. The V gene lost 4 bases and the J gene lost 4 bases, with 24 bases spanning the gap. Germline CDR1 SGDLS, CDR2 YYNGEE.

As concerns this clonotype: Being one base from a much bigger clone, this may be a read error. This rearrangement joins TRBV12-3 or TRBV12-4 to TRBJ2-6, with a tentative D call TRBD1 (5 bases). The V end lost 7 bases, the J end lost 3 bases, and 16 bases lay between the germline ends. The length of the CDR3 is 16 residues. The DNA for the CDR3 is TGTGCCAGCACCTCAACAGGAAAGATTGGGGCCAACGTCCTGACTTTC. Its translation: CASTSTGKIGANVLTF.

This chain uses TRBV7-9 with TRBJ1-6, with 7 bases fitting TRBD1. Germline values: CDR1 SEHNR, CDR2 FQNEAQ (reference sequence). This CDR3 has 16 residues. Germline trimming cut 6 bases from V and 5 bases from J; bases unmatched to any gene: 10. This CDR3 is CASRLLSGQNNSPLHF. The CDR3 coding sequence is TGTGCCAGCAGATTACTTTCGGGACAGAATAATTCACCCCTCCACTTT.

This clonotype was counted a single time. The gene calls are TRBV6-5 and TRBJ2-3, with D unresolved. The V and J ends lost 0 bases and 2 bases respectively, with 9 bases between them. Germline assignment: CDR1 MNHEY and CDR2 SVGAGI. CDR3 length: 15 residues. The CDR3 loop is CASSYSWVYTDTQYF. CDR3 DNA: TGTGCCAGCAGTTACTCATGGGTTTACACAGATACGCAGTATTTT.

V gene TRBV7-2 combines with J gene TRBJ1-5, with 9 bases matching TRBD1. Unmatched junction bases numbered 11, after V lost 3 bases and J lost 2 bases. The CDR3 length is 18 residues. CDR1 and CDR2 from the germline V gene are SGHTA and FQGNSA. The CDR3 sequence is CASSLGQGGVPGNQPQHF. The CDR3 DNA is TGTGCCAGCAGCTTGGGACAGGGAGGGGTTCCGGGCAATCAGCCCCAGCATTTT.

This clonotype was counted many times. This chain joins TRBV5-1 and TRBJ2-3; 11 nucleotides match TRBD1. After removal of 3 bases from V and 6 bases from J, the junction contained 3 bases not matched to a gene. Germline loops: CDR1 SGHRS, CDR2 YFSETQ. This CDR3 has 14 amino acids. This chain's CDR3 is CASSSGQGVDTQYF. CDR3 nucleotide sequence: TGCGCCAGCAGCTCGGGACAGGGGGTCGATACGCAGTATTTT.

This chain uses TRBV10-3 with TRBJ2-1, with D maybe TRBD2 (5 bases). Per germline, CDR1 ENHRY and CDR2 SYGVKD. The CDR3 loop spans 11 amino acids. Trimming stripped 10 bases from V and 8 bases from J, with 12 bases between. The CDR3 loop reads CANGVADEQFF. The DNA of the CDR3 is TGTGCCAACGGGGTAGCCGATGAGCAGTTCTTC.

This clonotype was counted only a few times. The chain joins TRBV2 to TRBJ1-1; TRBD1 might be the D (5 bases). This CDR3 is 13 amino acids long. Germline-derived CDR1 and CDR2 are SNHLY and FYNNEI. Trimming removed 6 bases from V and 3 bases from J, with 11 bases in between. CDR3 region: CASRLMGDTEAFF. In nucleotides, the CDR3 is TGTGCCAGCAGGTTAATGGGGGACACTGAAGCTTTCTTT.

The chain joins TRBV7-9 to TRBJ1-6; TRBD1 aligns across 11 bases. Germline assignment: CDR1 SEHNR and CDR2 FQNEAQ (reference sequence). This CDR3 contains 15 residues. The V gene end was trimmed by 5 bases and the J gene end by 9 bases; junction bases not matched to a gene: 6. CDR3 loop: CASSLRDRGSSPLHF. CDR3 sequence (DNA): TGTGCCAGCAGCCTCAGGGACAGGGGGTCTTCACCCCTCCACTTT.

The CDR3 protein is CASSLEGAQGGQPQHF. Written as DNA, the CDR3 is TGCGCCAGCAGCTTGGAGGGAGCACAGGGAGGACAGCCCCAGCATTTT. The chain joins TRBV5-1 to TRBJ1-5; a possible D gene is TRBD1 (6 bases). Trimming removed 0 bases from V and 7 bases from J, with 17 bases in between. Germline V gene data show CDR1 as SGHRS and CDR2 as YFSETQ. CDR3 length: 16 amino acids. The full variable domain, completed using reference TRBV5-1 and TRBJ1-5, is KAGVTQTPRYLIKTRGQQVTLSCSPISGHRSVSWYQQTPGQGLQFLFEYFSETQRNKGNFPGRFSGRQFSNSRSEMNVSTLELGDSALYLCASSLEGAQGGQPQHFGDGTRLSIL.

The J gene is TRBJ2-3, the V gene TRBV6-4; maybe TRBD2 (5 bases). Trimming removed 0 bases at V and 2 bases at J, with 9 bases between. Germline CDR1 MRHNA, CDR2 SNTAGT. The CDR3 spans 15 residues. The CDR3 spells CASSDSAGHTDTQYF. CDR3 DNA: TGTGCCAGCAGTGACTCGGCGGGTCACACAGATACGCAGTATTTT.

The CDR3 DNA reads as TGCAGTGCTAGAGGGCTTCTGACCGACGAGCAGTACTTC. Translating gives CSARGLLTDEQYF. The V call is TRBV20-1, the J call TRBJ2-5; the D is unclear. The J call is doubtful: the DNA matches TRBJ2-7 better. The CDR3 spans 13 residues. The germline CDR1 and CDR2 sequences are DFQATT and SNEGSKA (reference sequence).

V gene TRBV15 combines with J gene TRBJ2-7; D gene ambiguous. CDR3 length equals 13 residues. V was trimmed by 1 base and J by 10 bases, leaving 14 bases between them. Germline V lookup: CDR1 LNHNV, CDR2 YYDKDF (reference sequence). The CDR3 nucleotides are TGTGCCACCAGCAGAGTATTATCGGGTACCCAGTACTTC. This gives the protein CATSRVLSGTQYF.

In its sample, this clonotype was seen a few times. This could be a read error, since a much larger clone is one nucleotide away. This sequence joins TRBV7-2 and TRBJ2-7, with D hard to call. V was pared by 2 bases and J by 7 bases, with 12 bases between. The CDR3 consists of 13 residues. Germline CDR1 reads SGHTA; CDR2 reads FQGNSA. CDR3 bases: TGTGCCAGCAGCTTAATGACGCCAGGTGAGCAGTACTTC. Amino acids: CASSLMTPGEQYF.

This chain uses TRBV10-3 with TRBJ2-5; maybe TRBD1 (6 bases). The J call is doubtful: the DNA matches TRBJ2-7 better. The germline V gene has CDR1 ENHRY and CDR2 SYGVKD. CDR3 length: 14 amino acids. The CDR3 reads CAISGMTGTYEQYF. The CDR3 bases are TGTGCCATCAGTGGAATGACAGGCACGTACGAGCAGTACTTC.

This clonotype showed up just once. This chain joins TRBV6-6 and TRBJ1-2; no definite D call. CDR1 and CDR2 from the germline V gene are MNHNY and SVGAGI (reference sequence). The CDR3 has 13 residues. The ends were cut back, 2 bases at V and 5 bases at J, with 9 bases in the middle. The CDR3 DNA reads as TGTGCCAGCAGTTACGTCAGCTTATATGGCTACACCTTC. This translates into CASSYVSLYGYTF.

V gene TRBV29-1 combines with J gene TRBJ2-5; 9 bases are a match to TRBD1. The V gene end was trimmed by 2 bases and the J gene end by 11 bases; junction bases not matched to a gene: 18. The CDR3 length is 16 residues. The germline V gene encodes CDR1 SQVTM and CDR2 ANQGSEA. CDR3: CSVENGGQGIYNEQYF. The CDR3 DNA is TGCAGCGTTGAAAATGGGGGACAGGGAATCTACAATGAGCAGTACTTC.